In this sample, the clone carrying this T cell receptor (beta chain) turned up a few times. Its specificity is unknown. The entry originates in a study of blood T cells in healthy people across ages. Per sample, extraction of total RNA gave at least 5.5 micrograms in every case. A second about 6 to 12 cycle PCR used barcoded and J-beta primers. TCRdb reprocessed the 5' RACE reads with MiXCR, giving one entry per CDR3 protein. This table holds some 1 million distinct CDR3 sequences, more than 35% found once. Study observations and caveats: PBMC samples, being unsorted, prevented any conclusive comparison of naive and antigen-experienced cells.

The clonotype comes from a woman aged 55-69 years in good health. The specimen sequenced was blood.

In nucleotides, the CDR3 is TGCAGTGCTAGCCTAGCGGGACAAGAGACCCAGTACTTC. This gives the protein CSASLAGQETQYF. The genes are TRBV20-1 and TRBJ2-5; 9 positions agree with TRBD2. Trimming cost V 3 bases and J 2 bases; bases outside gene matches: 1. From germline, CDR1 is DFQATT and CDR2 SNEGSKA (reference sequence). The CDR3 has 13 amino acids.